The rows below give T cell receptor beta chains drawn from one sample of a study of shared clonotypes between healthy human individuals. Repertoires were generated with immunoSEQ multiplex PCR, while TCRdb's copy carries only in-frame clones and drops some. The table lists about 700,000 clones, around 92% of them singletons. The specimen sequenced was naive CD8+ T cells sorted from blood. These receptor sequences come from a man aged 30 to 45 in good health. CDR3s include the opening cysteine and the closing phenylalanine or tryptophan. The D gene is left open where the match is weak. Only part of the rows carry a size: once, few, many, or a class if the clone is expanded.

TRBV29-1,TRBJ1-2,NA,NA,15,CSVRGRLVSNYGYTF,TGCAGCGTTCGAGGCAGACTTGTATCTAACTATGGCTACACCTTC
TRBV7-9,TRBJ2-7,TRBD2,NA,15,CASSLGTSGRYEQYF,TGTGCCAGCAGCTTGGGGACTAGCGGGAGGTACGAGCAGTACTTC
TRBV7-6,TRBJ1-1,NA,NA,16,CASSPWTAKGYTEAFF,TGTGCCAGCAGCCCATGGACAGCCAAAGGATACACTGAAGCTTTCTTT
TRBV2,TRBJ1-5,NA,NA,17,CASTPEVGYGGNQPQHF,TGTGCCAGCACCCCCGAGGTGGGGTATGGAGGCAATCAGCCCCAGCATTTT
TRBV2,TRBJ1-1,NA,NA,16,CANRGRGRGGWTEAFF,TGTGCCAACCGAGGTCGTGGCAGAGGGGGATGGACTGAAGCTTTCTTT
TRBV14,TRBJ2-1,NA,NA,13,CASSQVLYNEQFF,TGTGCCAGCAGCCAAGTCTTGTACAATGAGCAGTTCTTC
TRBV11-2,TRBJ1-5,NA,once,14,CASSLTNSNQPQHF,TGTGCCAGCAGTCTGACAAATAGCAATCAGCCCCAGCATTTT
TRBV18,TRBJ2-1,TRBD2,NA,14,CASSPAGSNNEQFF,TGTGCCAGCTCGCCAGCGGGGTCTAACAATGAGCAGTTCTTC
TRBV6-1,TRBJ2-2,TRBD1,once,15,CASSRDRSNTGELFF,TGTGCCAGCAGCCGGGACAGATCGAACACCGGGGAGCTGTTTTTT
TRBV6-6,TRBJ2-1,TRBD2,NA,15,CASTLGLAGYNEQFF,TGTGCCAGCACCCTGGGACTAGCGGGTTACAATGAGCAGTTCTTC
TRBV27,TRBJ2-7,NA,NA,13,CASSRDIEYEQYF,TGTGCCAGCAGTCGGGACATAGAATACGAGCAGTACTTC
TRBV13,TRBJ2-1,NA,NA,15,CASSPGRLAYNEQFF,TGTGCCAGCAGCCCAGGTCGGTTGGCCTACAATGAGCAGTTCTTC
TRBV9,TRBJ2-1,NA,NA,13,CASSVALGDEQFF,TGTGCCAGCAGCGTAGCTTTGGGAGATGAGCAGTTCTTC
TRBV4-1,TRBJ1-4,NA,once,15,CASSHGESLNEKLFF,TGCGCCAGCAGCCATGGGGAGAGTCTTAATGAAAAACTGTTTTTT
TRBV9,TRBJ2-1,NA,NA,15,CASSVGQYSYNEQFF,TGTGCCAGCAGCGTAGGGCAGTATAGCTACAATGAGCAGTTCTTC
TRBV5-5,TRBJ2-3,NA,NA,12,CASSLVSDTQYF,TGTGCCAGCAGCTTAGTGTCAGATACGCAGTATTTT
TRBV11-2,TRBJ2-7,NA,NA,12,CASSGQTYEQYF,TGTGCCAGCAGTGGGCAGACCTACGAGCAGTACTTC
TRBV7-2,TRBJ2-5,NA,NA,16,CASIYHREALPETQYF,TGTGCCAGCATTTACCACAGGGAGGCACTCCCAGAGACCCAGTACTTC
TRBV9,TRBJ2-7,NA,NA,14,CASSVGSGNYEQYF,TGTGCCAGCAGCGTAGGTTCAGGGAACTACGAGCAGTACTTC
TRBV6-6,TRBJ2-7,NA,NA,13,CASSGNSVEEQYF,TGTGCCAGCAGTGGCAATTCAGTTGAAGAGCAGTACTTC
TRBV4-3,TRBJ2-1,NA,NA,13,CASSQGNGNEQFF,TGCGCCAGCAGCCAAGGGAATGGCAATGAGCAGTTCTTC
TRBV11-3,TRBJ2-5,NA,once,15,CASSLAYPPTETQYF,TGTGCCAGCAGCTTAGCTTACCCCCCGACAGAGACCCAGTACTTC
TRBV7-2,TRBJ2-3,TRBD2,NA,15,CASSGWGEGPDTQYF,TGTGCCAGCAGCGGTTGGGGGGAGGGCCCCGATACGCAGTATTTT
TRBV29-1,TRBJ2-1,NA,NA,11,CSVGKNNEQFF,TGCAGCGTGGGGAAGAACAATGAGCAGTTCTTC
TRBV6-5,TRBJ2-2,NA,NA,14,CASRTDVGIGELFF,TGTGCCAGCAGGACGGATGTGGGGATCGGGGAGCTGTTTTTT
TRBV27,TRBJ2-7,NA,NA,14,CASRGILVSYEQYF,TGTGCCAGCAGAGGAATCCTAGTTTCCTACGAGCAGTACTTC
TRBV20-1,TRBJ2-7,NA,NA,11,CSASRLREQYF,TGCAGTGCTAGTCGGCTGAGGGAGCAGTACTTC